This paragraph covers one T cell receptor (beta chain) sequence. Antigen: not known. The germline V gene encodes CDR1 SNHLY and CDR2 FYNNEI. V shed 6 bases, J shed 6 bases, and the junction held 13 bases outside the gene matches. CDR3 size: 15 residues. Patients had received no treatment of any kind before thyroid surgery. The sample belongs to a study of metastatic and nonmetastatic thyroid tumors. The overall study: Malignant and benign thyroid patients had repertoires compared in peripheral blood and tumor or nodule tissue. Findings and caveats of the study: The reported finding was significantly higher TCR beta diversity in malignant thyroid tumors relative to benign nodules, in blood and tumor.

Original methodology: Across clinicopathological groups, CDR3 differences served as the basis for building a distant-metastasis classifier for papillary thyroid cancer. TCRdb ran MiXCR on the PCR reads. The authors' filters were not applied to this entry. There are about 22,000 clones in the sample; around a fifth occur only once, and 10% to 15% lies in the top ten. The sequence derives from a male donor with papillary thyroid cancer or a benign thyroid nodule (not recorded which). Some clones in this sample may be carry-over from other donors' samples. The chain employs TRBV2 and TRBJ2-7; 8 positions agree with TRBD1. Specimen: blood. The CDR3 reads CASRKQGVSGGEQYF. CDR3 DNA sequence: TGTGCCAGCAGGAAACAGGGGGTTAGCGGCGGCGAGCAGTACTTC.